This T cell receptor (beta chain) was identified in a study of response to subunit inactivated influenza vaccine. In TCRdb, the RT-PCR reads were re-called with MiXCR into one record per CDR3 protein. Of some 300,000 distinct CDR3 sequences listed, approximately 23% are singletons. Study outcomes and limitations: Authors proposed each seasonal influenza vaccination draws in few new T cells.

Germline CDR1 and CDR2: SGHDN and FVKESK. Between the trimmed V and J ends, which lost 2 bases and 6 bases, there was a span of 19 bases. The CDR3 runs 16 residues. This clonotype showed up just a few times. Its antigen remains unknown. Sequenced here: PBMCs from blood, sampled about 20 months after vaccination. This rearrangement joins TRBV14 to TRBJ1-2; perhaps TRBD1 as D (5 bases). The TCR originated in a man aged 50-75 years who received an inactivated influenza vaccine. CDR3 sequence (DNA): TGTGCCAGCAGCCAATTATTCCAGGGCATGGAGGATGGCTACACCTTC. Protein sequence: CASSQLFQGMEDGYTF.